This section outlines one TCR beta chain sequence together with its context. As yet, its antigen is unknown. Both 60 Vbeta primers and 13 Jbeta primers went into the PCR. The repertoire was sequenced with immunoSEQ multiplex PCR; TCRdb's copy has only in-frame clones and lacks some. The sample has some 270,000 clones, nearly 95% seen once; the top ten hold 1.5% to 2%. The data derive from a study of cytomegalovirus exposure and HLA in healthy donors. V was clipped by 1 base and J by 2 bases, with 12 bases between them. This CDR3 region has 15 residues. Per germline, CDR1 SGDLS and CDR2 YYNGEE. Study-level findings and limits: When a later analysis compared HLA-associated TCR beta chains with equally common others, the HLA-associated chains turned out to be more clonally expanded and to have lower generation probabilities.

The chain combines TRBV9 with TRBJ1-2; D ambiguous. The source is a girl aged 2 to 10 in good health and CMV-seronegative. Sequencing was performed on PBMCs. CDR3 amino acids: CASSVNSVGNYGYTF. The CDR3 DNA reads TGTGCCAGCAGCGTAAATAGCGTCGGAAACTATGGCTACACCTTC.